Here is one T cell receptor beta chain with its context. What it recognizes is unknown. Germline V lookup: CDR1 MDHEN, CDR2 SYDVKM. The CDR3 is 15 amino acids. With 2 bases removed from V and 4 bases from J, the gap between germline ends came to 14 bases. This sample is part of a study of graft-versus-host responses after intestinal transplantation. Clones were sequenced by immunoSEQ multiplex PCR, and TCRdb holds only the in-frame ones, with some missing. This sample has approximately 97,000 clones, with around 93% found just once. V gene TRBV28 combines with J gene TRBJ1-2; unclear D gene. This sample comprised unstimulated CD8+ T cells sorted from spleen or lymph node cells, obtained before transplant. The TCR comes from a human donor who was the organ donor for an intestinal transplant. The CDR3 loop is CASSLMREGGYGYTF. The CDR3 nucleotides read TGTGCCAGCAGTTTAATGAGGGAAGGAGGCTATGGCTACACCTTC.